In its sample, the clone carrying this T cell receptor beta chain was seen a few times. The target antigen is unknown. CDR3 length: 14 residues. Germline V gene data show CDR1 as MGHRA and CDR2 as YSYEKL. Trimming left V 2 bases short and J 0 bases short, with 7 bases between. The investigators amplified TCR beta CDR3 regions from RNA transcripts. The HTBI primer set was used in a first-round RT-PCR of the TCR CDR3. Using its own MiXCR run on the multiplex PCR reads, TCRdb lists one record per CDR3 protein. The profile shows hundreds of thousands of distinct CDR3 sequences, 15% to 20% of them singletons. The sample belongs to a study of T cells in Graves' hyperthyroidism and ophthalmopathy. Broader study findings: The model foresaw ophthalmopathy a median roughly 6.3 months prior to onset.

The genes are TRBV4-1 and TRBJ1-1; D unclear. Material: blood. The receptor's source is a woman aged 18 to 35 with Graves' hyperthyroidism. In DNA, the CDR3 is TGCGCCAGCAGCCAAAATCCCTTGAACACTGAAGCTTTCTTT. Protein: CASSQNPLNTEAFF.